This entry is about one T cell receptor beta chain. V lost 3 bases, J lost 8 bases, and 11 bases lay in between. Per germline, CDR1 MNHEY and CDR2 SVGAGI. The CDR3 runs 13 residues. Profiling relied on immunoSEQ multiplex PCR, and the TCRdb table lists in-frame clones only, not all of them. The table lists approximately 44,000 clones, about 89% of them singletons. The sample is drawn from a study of OX40 agonist ivuxolimab in advanced cancers. The sample was CD4+ or CD8+ T cells sorted from blood, taken in a trial of the OX40 agonist ivuxolimab. The sequence derives from an adult with an advanced solid tumor such as melanoma, head and neck, liver or kidney cancer. The chain is built from TRBV6-5 and TRBJ2-1, with D possibly matching TRBD1 (5 bases). The CDR3, as DNA: TGTGCCAGCAGTTATTCAGGGTCCGATGAGCAGTTCTTC. Its translation is CASSYSGSDEQFF.